This T cell receptor beta chain came from a study of CD8 T cells in ankylosing spondylitis. Study conclusions and caveats: Disease-linked clones reportedly showed significant enrichment in matched ankylosing spondylitis synovial fluid. Within ankylosing spondylitis blood, a TCR beta motif made up of seven or eight highly homologous variants appeared to be characteristic.

Library preparation for TCR beta used quantitative 5'-RACE with molecular barcodes. Using its own MiXCR run on the 5' RACE reads, TCRdb lists one record per CDR3 protein. The table shows 250,000 to 400,000 distinct CDR3 sequences, with approximately 10% occurring only once. A few counts support this clonotype. Its matching antigen is unknown. From germline, CDR1 is LNHNV and CDR2 YYDKDF (reference sequence). Trimming took off 6 bases at V and 4 bases at J, with 10 bases between the two ends. The CDR3 extends over 13 amino acids. Sequenced sample: blood, either unsorted or a sorted T cell fraction (not recorded which). The sequence derives from a female donor with ankylosing spondylitis or in good health (not recorded which). This chain connects TRBV15 to TRBJ1-5; D possibly corresponds to TRBD1 (5 bases). The CDR3 region has the DNA TGTGCCACCAGGGGGCAGATTAATCAGCCCCAGCATTTT. It encodes CATRGQINQPQHF.